Listed here are 21 T cell receptor beta chains from one sample, sequenced in a study of chemoradiotherapy in HPV16-positive cancers. The assay was immunoSEQ multiplex PCR, and TCRdb's table has in-frame clones only and misses some. The sample lists 9,500 to 15,000 clones, about four fifths occurring once. This specimen was taken from a patient who underwent chemoradiotherapy. These receptors were obtained from a human donor with HPV-associated anogenital cancer.

The V and J genes are TRBV7-9 and TRBJ1-5, with D possibly TRBD1 on 5 matching bases. V was trimmed by 3 bases and J by 5 bases, leaving 8 bases between them. CDR3 size: 13 residues. Germline V gene data show CDR1 as SEHNR and CDR2 as FQNEAQ (reference sequence). The CDR3 sequence is CASSLTEDQPQHF. Written as DNA, the CDR3 is TGTGCCAGCAGCTTGACAGAAGATCAGCCCCAGCATTTT.

This clone has just a few counts. The J gene is TRBJ1-6, the V gene TRBV7-9; TRBD1 agrees at 8 bases. Per germline, CDR1 SEHNR and CDR2 FQNEAQ (reference sequence). J was trimmed by 9 bases and V by 1 base; bases with no gene match: 2. The CDR3 runs 14 residues. The CDR3 is CASSLGTGRSPLHF. CDR3 DNA sequence: TGTGCCAGCAGCTTAGGGACAGGGCGTTCACCCCTCCACTTT. The full variable domain, rest sourced from reference TRBV7-9 and TRBJ1-6, is DTGVSQNPRHKITKRGQNVTFRCDPISEHNRLYWYRQTLGQGPEFLTYFQNEAQLEKSRLLSDRFSAERPKGSFSTLEIQRTEQGDSAMYLCASSLGTGRSPLHFGNGTRLTVT.

The V call is TRBV7-9, the J call TRBJ1-6; 10 nucleotides line up with TRBD1. V lost 4 bases, J lost 10 bases, and 4 bases stayed unmatched. This CDR3 region has 14 residues. Germline V gene sequence: CDR1 SEHNR, CDR2 FQNEAQ (reference sequence). The CDR3 DNA is TGTGCCAGCAGCTCCCGGGACAGGGGATCACCCCTCCACTTT. Protein sequence: CASSSRDRGSPLHF.

In nucleotides, the CDR3 is TGCGCCAGCAGTCGACAGTTTAATCAGCCCCAGCATTTT. Its translation: CASSRQFNQPQHF. This rearrangement joins TRBV4-1 to TRBJ1-5; TRBD1 might be the D (5 bases). Trimming left V 6 bases short and J 4 bases short, with 10 bases between. The CDR3 spans 13 residues. Germline V gene data show CDR1 as MGHRA and CDR2 as YSYEKL.

This chain uses TRBV30 with TRBJ1-6; no clear D. Trimming took 4 bases from V and 7 from J, leaving 8 bases between them. Germline V gene data show CDR1 as GTSNPN and CDR2 as SVGIG (reference sequence). The CDR3 runs 12 residues. Here the CDR3 DNA reads TGTGCCTGGAATCGTGAGAATTCACCCCTCCACTTT. Its translation is CAWNRENSPLHF.

The chain links TRBV10-3 to TRBJ1-2, with D possibly matching TRBD1 (5 bases). V lost 3 bases to trimming and J lost 0 bases, with 8 bases between them. The CDR3 extends over 14 amino acids. From germline, CDR1 is ENHRY and CDR2 SYGVKD. The CDR3 nucleotides read TGTGCCATCAGTGAATGGGGGGCTAACTATGGCTACACCTTC. This translates into CAISEWGANYGYTF.

The V gene is TRBV10-3, the J gene TRBJ2-1; D may be TRBD1 (7 bases). The CDR3 length is 14 residues. CDR1 is ENHRY and CDR2 is SYGVKD in the germline V gene. Between the trimmed V and J ends, which lost 10 bases and 8 bases, there was a span of 21 bases. CDR3 residues: CATRGDKIGDEQFF. In DNA form, the CDR3 reads TGTGCCACCAGGGGGGACAAAATTGGCGATGAGCAGTTCTTC.

The rearrangement links TRBV30 to TRBJ1-2; D gene uncertain. V was cut by 2 bases and J by 5 bases, with 18 bases left in between. The CDR3 runs to 15 residues. The V gene's germline CDR1 is GTSNPN and CDR2 SVGIG (reference sequence). The CDR3 region is CAWSQLTFKTYGYTF. The DNA for the CDR3 is TGTGCCTGGAGTCAACTCACTTTTAAGACGTATGGCTACACCTTC.

This clone came up a few times. The J gene is TRBJ2-2, the V gene TRBV5-4; D perhaps matches TRBD2 (5 bases). The germline V gene encodes CDR1 SGHNT and CDR2 YYREEE (reference sequence). Deletions cut 5 bases from V and 4 bases from J, with 15 bases between. The CDR3 has 15 residues. CDR3 loop: CASSMAGIPTGELFF. CDR3 coding DNA: TGTGCCAGCAGTATGGCCGGGATTCCCACCGGGGAGCTGTTTTTT. Full variable domain (remainder filled in from reference TRBV5-4 and TRBJ2-2): ETGVTQSPTHLIKTRGQQVTLRCSSQSGHNTVSWYQQALGQGPQFIFQYYREEENGRGNFPPRFSGLQFPNYSSELNVNALELDDSALYLCASSMAGIPTGELFFGEGSRLTVL.

V usage is TRBV19 and J usage is TRBJ2-3, with TRBD1 matching 10 bases. Germline lookup yields CDR1 LNHDA and CDR2 SQIVND (reference sequence). The CDR3 runs 16 residues. The trim removed 4 bases at V and 4 bases at J, leaving 8 bases unmatched. CDR3 amino acids: CASSTLRDRGADTQYF. The DNA for the CDR3 is TGTGCCAGTAGTACTCTCCGGGACAGGGGTGCAGATACGCAGTATTTT.

On this clone: It is likely a read error, because the conserved phenylalanine at the end of the CDR3 is missing. No DNA is shown, since the ends of the CDR3 on it are uncertain; the CDR3 is the one TCRdb lists. The chain joins TRBV2 to TRBJ1-1. Termini included, the CDR3 measures 11 amino acids. Germline lookup yields CDR1 SNHLY and CDR2 FYNNEI. CDR3 residues: CASSVAVALFI.

This sequence joins TRBV9 and TRBJ2-5; possibly TRBD2 for D (6 bases). This CDR3 comprises 15 residues. Trimming left V 2 bases short and J 3 bases short, with 14 bases between. Germline CDR1 reads SGDLS; CDR2 reads YYNGEE. This CDR3 reads CASSVDPGVKETQYF. DNA of the CDR3: TGTGCCAGCAGCGTTGATCCGGGAGTTAAAGAGACCCAGTACTTC.

This clone occurred a few times. For the CDR3, the DNA is TGTGCCAGCACCACGTATACAGGGTATTGGCGGGACACCGGGGAGCTGTTTTTT. This sequence encodes CASTTYTGYWRDTGELFF. The V gene is TRBV7-9, the J gene TRBJ2-2; D might be TRBD1 (6 bases). Germline V CDR1 and CDR2: SEHNR, FQNEAQ (reference sequence). Trimming stripped 7 bases from V and 3 bases from J, with 24 bases between. CDR3 length: 18 residues.

The chain employs TRBV5-1 and TRBJ2-6, with 14 bases lining up with TRBD2. The CDR3 covers 18 residues. Germline V gives CDR1 SGHRS, CDR2 YFSETQ. V lost 1 base to trimming and J lost 2 bases; unmatched junction nucleotides: 2. The CDR3 nucleotides are TGCGCCAGCAGCTTGAGACTAGCGGGGGGGCCTGGGGCCAACGTCCTGACTTTC. Residues: CASSLRLAGGPGANVLTF. The full variable domain, with the rest looked up from reference TRBV5-1 and TRBJ2-6, is KAGVTQTPRYLIKTRGQQVTLSCSPISGHRSVSWYQQTPGQGLQFLFEYFSETQRNKGNFPGRFSGRQFSNSRSEMNVSTLELGDSALYLCASSLRLAGGPGANVLTFGAGSRLTVL.

In this sample, this clone turned up a few times. The chain recombines TRBV5-5 with TRBJ1-2; 7 bases fit TRBD1. The V gene's germline CDR1 is SGHKS and CDR2 YYEKEE (reference sequence). The V segment lost 6 bases and the J segment 4 bases; nucleotides outside the gene matches: 12. The CDR3 contains 15 residues. CDR3: CASNKEWAGGYGYTF. CDR3 coding DNA: TGTGCCAGCAATAAGGAGTGGGCAGGGGGCTATGGCTACACCTTC.

V gene TRBV28 combines with J gene TRBJ2-2; 7 nucleotides align to TRBD2. CDR1 is MDHEN, CDR2 SYDVKM, per germline. Germline trimming cut 3 bases from V and 6 bases from J; bases unmatched to any gene: 10. The CDR3 consists of 16 residues. The CDR3 protein is CASSFVGGGRAGELFF. DNA for the CDR3: TGTGCCAGCAGTTTTGTCGGCGGGGGACGGGCCGGGGAGCTGTTTTTT.

V usage is TRBV9 and J usage is TRBJ2-1, with D tentatively TRBD1 (7 bases). The germline V gene has CDR1 SGDLS and CDR2 YYNGEE. The CDR3 is 15 residues long. V was cut by 0 bases and J by 6 bases, with 13 bases left in between. For the CDR3, the DNA is TGTGCCAGCAGCGTAGCTACGGGGGACAGCAATGAGCAGTTCTTC. This codes for CASSVATGDSNEQFF. The variable domain in full, with the rest retrieved from reference TRBV9 and TRBJ2-1, is DSGVTQTPKHLITATGQRVTLRCSPRSGDLSVYWYQQSLDQGLQFLIQYYNGEERAKGNILERFSAQQFPDLHSELNLSSLELGDSALYFCASSVATGDSNEQFFGPGTRLTVL.

The rearrangement uses TRBV5-6 and TRBJ1-4, with 7 positions matching TRBD1. V trimming: 6 bases; J trimming: 2 bases; junction bases outside the gene matches: 7. This CDR3 is 15 amino acids long. Germline V gene lookup returns CDR1 SGHDT and CDR2 YYEEEE. The CDR3 sequence is CASIRPGQTNEKLFF. In DNA, the CDR3 is TGTGCCAGCATCCGTCCGGGACAGACTAATGAAAAACTGTTTTTT. Full variable domain (remainder filled in from reference TRBV5-6 and TRBJ1-4): DAGVTQSPTHLIKTRGQQVTLRCSPKSGHDTVSWYQQALGQGPQFIFQYYEEEERQRGNFPDRFSGHQFPNYSSELNVNALLLGDSALYLCASIRPGQTNEKLFFGSGTQLSVL.

In this sample, this clone turned up a few times. This chain links TRBV4-1 with TRBJ1-5; D might be TRBD1 (5 bases). CDR3 length: 15 amino acids. V was clipped by 4 bases and J by 6 bases, with 16 bases between them. CDR1 is MGHRA and CDR2 is YSYEKL in the germline V gene. CDR3 nucleotide sequence: TGCGCCAGCAGCCGAGTGATTGGGGGTCTTCAGCCCCAGCATTTT. This encodes CASSRVIGGLQPQHF.

The rearrangement joins TRBV30 to TRBJ2-1; the D is unclear. V lost 2 bases and J lost 0, with 8 bases in between. The CDR3 is made up of 14 amino acids. CDR1 is GTSNPN, CDR2 SVGIG, per germline (reference sequence). CDR3 DNA sequence: TGTGCCTGGAGTAGGATGAGCTCCTACAATGAGCAGTTCTTC. This gives the protein CAWSRMSSYNEQFF.

In the case of this clone: Germline and junction disagree at one end, which may indicate a read error. The rearrangement joins TRBV6-5 to TRBJ1-1; TRBD1 aligns across 7 bases. This CDR3 comprises 14 residues. The germline gives CDR1 MNHEY, CDR2 SVGAGI. CDR3 region: CASSDSSGQRLTFF. In DNA, the CDR3 is TGTGCCAGCAGTGACTCGTCGGGACAGCGCTTAACTTTCTTT.